This T cell receptor (beta chain) appears in the sequencing data of a study of long-term antiretroviral therapy in people with HIV. Every one of the donors gave at least one pre-ART PBMC sample and at least two post-ART PBMC samples. Survey-level immunoSEQ v3.0 assays were run. The study targeted 40,000-50,000 T-cell genomes per sample in sequencing. Repertoires were generated with immunoSEQ multiplex PCR, while TCRdb's copy carries only in-frame clones and drops some. Seen here are 29,000 or so clones, 95% observed once, and the top ten hold approximately 8.8%. Germline lookup yields CDR1 SGHTS and CDR2 YDEGEE. The CDR3 has 11 amino acids. V was trimmed by 0 bases and J by 6 bases, leaving 4 bases between them.

This specimen was unsorted PBMCs, taken 5.3 years after starting antiretroviral therapy. The rearrangement uses TRBV5-8 and TRBJ2-7; D remains ambiguous. This sequence originates from a man aged 25-40 years with HIV. CDR3 sequence reads: CASSLVSEQYF. The DNA of the CDR3 is TGTGCCAGCAGCTTGGTATCCGAGCAGTACTTC.